Below, 17 T cell receptor beta chains from the same sample are listed, as sequenced in a study of cytomegalovirus exposure and HLA in healthy donors. In the PCR, 60 Vbeta and 13 Jbeta primers were used. Repertoires were generated with immunoSEQ multiplex PCR, while TCRdb's copy carries only in-frame clones and drops some. The sample has 60,000 to 75,000 clones; roughly 67% are singletons. What was sequenced was PBMCs. The source of these receptors is a man over 45 in good health and CMV-seronegative.

The chain combines TRBV5-8 with TRBJ2-7; D is undetermined. Trimming cost V 1 base and J 0 bases, with 8 bases left between them. The CDR3 totals 14 residues. Germline V gene data show CDR1 as SGHTS and CDR2 as YDEGEE. The DNA for the CDR3 is TGTGCCAGCAGCTTGCGCCAGTACTCCTACGAGCAGTACTTC. Protein product: CASSLRQYSYEQYF. The entire variable domain, with the rest obtained from reference TRBV5-8 and TRBJ2-7, is as follows: EAGVTQSPTHLIKTRGQQATLRCSPISGHTSVYWYQQALGLGLQFLLWYDEGEERNRGNFPPRFSGRQFPNYSSELNVNALELEDSALYLCASSLRQYSYEQYFGPGTRLTVT.

J is TRBJ1-4 and V is TRBV5-1; TRBD1 aligns across 8 bases. Trimming removed 5 bases from V and 5 bases from J; junction bases left unmatched: 5. The CDR3 spans 14 residues. Germline values: CDR1 SGHRS, CDR2 YFSETQ. CDR3 sequence reads: CASSPRQGNEKLFF. The DNA of the CDR3 is TGCGCCAGCAGTCCCCGACAGGGGAATGAAAAACTGTTTTTT.

This sequence joins TRBV30 and TRBJ1-2; D possibly corresponds to TRBD1 (5 bases). Germline V gives CDR1 GTSNPN, CDR2 SVGIG (reference sequence). The length of the CDR3 is 17 residues. Trimming pared 2 bases from V and 8 bases from J, leaving 27 bases between. The CDR3 DNA sequence: TGTGCCTGGAGTACACCGGGGGGGGGACCCGAAAACGTCGGCTACACCTTC. Its protein is CAWSTPGGGPENVGYTF.

The sample holds one count of this clone. This chain connects TRBV2 to TRBJ2-5, with 9 positions matching TRBD1. With V trimmed by 5 bases and J by 4 bases, 5 bases remained unmatched. The CDR3 covers 14 residues. Germline V gives CDR1 SNHLY, CDR2 FYNNEI. CDR3 DNA: TGTGCCAGCAGTCGACAGGGGGTCGGAGAGACCCAGTACTTC. Its protein is CASSRQGVGETQYF.

This chain connects TRBV9 to TRBJ1-2; tentatively, D is TRBD1 (6 bases). V dropped 10 bases and J dropped 6 bases, with 22 bases sitting between them. The CDR3 is 14 amino acids. CDR1 is SGDLS and CDR2 is YYNGEE in the germline V gene. The CDR3 DNA follows: TGTGCCGCTGATAAGACCGGCAGGGGTGATGGCTACACCTTC. It codes for CAADKTGRGDGYTF.

This clone has only a few counts. This sequence joins TRBV6-4 and TRBJ2-3; the match to TRBD2 covers 15 bases. From germline, CDR1 is MRHNA and CDR2 SNTAGT. This CDR3 is built from 15 residues. J gave up 4 bases and V 4 bases, and 0 bases lay outside the gene matches. CDR3 loop: CASSGTSGGADTQYF. The CDR3 coding sequence is TGTGCCAGCAGTGGGACTAGCGGGGGGGCAGATACGCAGTATTTT.

The J gene is TRBJ1-6, the V gene TRBV30, with D maybe TRBD1 (5 bases). Germline-derived CDR1 and CDR2 are GTSNPN and SVGIG (reference sequence). Trimming removed 7 bases from V and 0 bases from J, with 19 bases in between. The CDR3 has 17 amino acids. CDR3 nucleotide sequence: TGTGCCTTTACGTGGGGCCCACCGAGCTCCTATAATTCACCCCTCCACTTT. It translates to CAFTWGPPSSYNSPLHF.

The chain carries TRBV19 and TRBJ2-1; 9 bases match TRBD2. Germline V gene data show CDR1 as LNHDA and CDR2 as SQIVND (reference sequence). The V and J ends lost 6 bases and 2 bases, in that order; junction bases with no gene match: 5. The CDR3 sequence is 15 residues long. Here the CDR3 DNA reads TGTGCCAGTAGGAGACTAGCGGTCACCTACAATGAGCAGTTCTTC. It yields the protein CASRRLAVTYNEQFF.

The J gene is TRBJ2-7, the V gene TRBV11-1; D gene unclear. The CDR3 is 11 residues long. CDR1 is SGHAT and CDR2 is FQDESV in the germline V gene (reference sequence). V lost 2 bases, J lost 6 bases, and 5 bases lay in between. DNA for the CDR3: TGTGCCAGCAGCTTACGCGCCGAGCAGTACTTC. Protein: CASSLRAEQYF.

The chain joins TRBV30 to TRBJ2-5, with 8 bases identical to TRBD1. This CDR3 is 15 amino acids long. Germline values: CDR1 GTSNPN, CDR2 SVGIG (reference sequence). V trimming: 5 bases; J trimming: 0 bases; junction bases outside the gene matches: 8. The CDR3 DNA follows: TGTGCCTGGGCAACAGGGGGACCGTACCAAGAGACCCAGTACTTC. Protein product: CAWATGGPYQETQYF.

This clone was observed a single time. The V call is TRBV6-5, the J call TRBJ2-7; the match to TRBD1 covers 7 bases. CDR3 size: 13 residues. J was trimmed by 1 base and V by 8 bases; bases with no gene match: 5. In germline, CDR1 is MNHEY, CDR2 SVGAGI. The CDR3: CASQRTGSYEQYF. CDR3 nucleotides: TGTGCCAGCCAAAGGACAGGTTCCTACGAGCAGTACTTC.

V gene TRBV6-5 combines with J gene TRBJ1-1, with 8 bases fitting TRBD1. Trimming removed 4 bases from V and 4 bases from J; junction bases left unmatched: 2. The CDR3 runs to 13 residues. The germline CDR1 and CDR2 sequences are MNHEY and SVGAGI. CDR3 sequence reads: CASSSGGGTEAFF. In DNA form, the CDR3 reads TGTGCCAGCAGTTCAGGGGGCGGCACTGAAGCTTTCTTT.

The chain uses TRBV10-1 and TRBJ2-5; TRBD2 aligns across 8 bases. The J call is doubtful: the DNA matches TRBJ2-7 better. Germline V lookup: CDR1 WNHNN, CDR2 SYGVQD (reference sequence). This CDR3 region has 14 residues. The chain's CDR3 is CASSEGTSPYEQYF. The CDR3 coding sequence is TGCGCCAGCAGTGAGGGGACTAGTCCCTACGAGCAGTACTTC.

This clone was seen just once. The chain recombines TRBV6-5 with TRBJ2-7; TRBD1 matches at 9 bases. Germline values: CDR1 MNHEY, CDR2 SVGAGI. The V gene end was trimmed by 4 bases and the J gene end by 3 bases; junction bases not matched to a gene: 7. This CDR3 is 15 amino acids long. CDR3 in amino acids: CASSSPDRGRYEQYF. The CDR3 region has the DNA TGTGCCAGCAGTTCCCCGGACAGGGGACGCTACGAGCAGTACTTC.

The V call is TRBV19, the J call TRBJ1-3, with D unresolved. With 3 bases removed from V and 0 bases from J, the gap between germline ends came to 9 bases. The CDR3 covers 15 residues. The germline CDR1 and CDR2 sequences are LNHDA and SQIVND (reference sequence). CDR3 bases: TGTGCCAGTAGTATCGGAGCGATCTCTGGAAACACCATATATTTT. It encodes CASSIGAISGNTIYF.

The chain employs TRBV18 and TRBJ1-1; D remains ambiguous. This CDR3 contains 14 residues. V was clipped by 1 base and J by 11 bases, with 17 bases between them. Germline CDR1 and CDR2: KGHSH and LQKENI. Here the CDR3 DNA reads TGTGCCAGCTCACCACTAACAGTTTCTCCCACCGCTTTCTTT. Amino acids: CASSPLTVSPTAFF. The entire variable domain, with the rest obtained from reference TRBV18 and TRBJ1-1, is as follows: NAGVMQNPRHLVRRRGQEARLRCSPMKGHSHVYWYRQLPEEGLKFMVYLQKENIIDESGMPKERFSAEFPKEGPSILRIQQVVRGDSAAYFCASSPLTVSPTAFFGQGTRLTVV.

This CDR3 reads CARRKGRGTQYF. CDR3 nucleotides: TGCGCCAGACGAAAGGGGAGGGGGACCCAGTACTTC. The chain links TRBV5-1 to TRBJ2-5; 7 bases match TRBD2. J was trimmed by 7 bases and V by 8 bases; bases with no gene match: 8. The CDR3 contains 12 residues. Germline-derived CDR1 and CDR2 are SGHRS and YFSETQ.